This entry lists 10 T cell receptor beta chains sequenced from one sample in a study of blood T cell repertoires in COVID-19. Only in-frame clones appear in the TCRdb table, and some are missing; sequencing was by immunoSEQ multiplex PCR. The sample holds hundreds of thousands of clones, 87% seen once. Source material: peripheral blood. Receptors were obtained from a man aged 18-30 years with active or convalescent COVID-19.

The chain has TRBV7-8 and TRBJ1-6, with 7 bases that match TRBD1. V trimming: 3 bases; J trimming: 0 bases; junction bases outside the gene matches: 5. Germline V gene sequence: CDR1 SGHVS, CDR2 FQNEAQ. The CDR3 contains 17 residues. This CDR3 reads CASSLTGLSSYNSPLHF. The CDR3 DNA sequence: TGTGCCAGCAGCTTGACAGGGCTCAGCTCCTATAATTCACCCCTCCACTTT.

This sequence joins TRBV6-6 and TRBJ2-5; TRBD1 aligns across 10 bases. CDR1 and CDR2 from the germline V gene are MNHNY and SVGAGI (reference sequence). The CDR3 runs to 16 residues. Trimming cost V 2 bases and J 5 bases; bases outside gene matches: 8. In nucleotides, the CDR3 is TGTGCCAGCAGTTACGGGGGACAGGGGACGCGCGAGACCCAGTACTTC. Translating gives CASSYGGQGTRETQYF.

The V call is TRBV7-2, the J call TRBJ2-1, with TRBD2 as a possible D gene (5 bases). The ends were cut back, 1 base at V and 4 bases at J, with 8 bases in the middle. The germline V gene encodes CDR1 SGHTA and CDR2 FQGNSA. The CDR3 runs to 14 residues. CDR3 region: CASSLGGGYNEQFF. The CDR3 DNA reads as TGTGCCAGCAGCTTAGGCGGAGGTTACAATGAGCAGTTCTTC.

In this sample, this clone turned up a few times. The rearrangement uses TRBV7-9 and TRBJ1-2; 7 bases agree with TRBD1. J gave up 1 base and V 5 bases, and 10 bases lay outside the gene matches. Germline V gene lookup returns CDR1 SEHNR and CDR2 FQNEAQ (reference sequence). This CDR3 comprises 16 residues. The CDR3 coding sequence is TGTGCCAGCAGCGCGCCGGGACAGACCTATAACTATGGCTACACCTTC. Translated, it gives CASSAPGQTYNYGYTF.

The chain links TRBV5-4 to TRBJ2-1, with 7 bases fitting TRBD1. V dropped 4 bases and J dropped 1; count of bases not matched to a gene: 2. The CDR3 is 14 residues long. The germline CDR1 and CDR2 sequences are SGHNT and YYREEE (reference sequence). The CDR3 sequence: CASSPTGSYNEQFF. For the CDR3, the DNA is TGTGCCAGCAGCCCGACAGGGTCCTACAATGAGCAGTTCTTC.

The genes are TRBV2 and TRBJ2-2; D is perhaps TRBD2 (5 bases). CDR1 is SNHLY, CDR2 FYNNEI, per germline. The CDR3 contains 15 residues. V lost 4 bases, J lost 1 base, and 10 bases lay in between. Here the CDR3 reads CASSAGRQNTGELFF. CDR3 in DNA: TGTGCCAGCAGTGCTGGGAGACAGAACACCGGGGAGCTGTTTTTT.

The rearrangement joins TRBV7-9 to TRBJ2-1; tentative D call: TRBD2 (5 bases). The CDR3 extends over 14 amino acids. The V gene lost 2 bases and the J gene lost 7 bases, with 12 bases spanning the gap. CDR1 is SEHNR and CDR2 is FQNEAQ in the germline V gene (reference sequence). Written as DNA, the CDR3 is TGTGCCAGCAGCTTACCCGGGGTTGGTAATGAGCAGTTCTTC. It codes for CASSLPGVGNEQFF.

The rearrangement links TRBV3-1 (or the pseudogene TRBV3-2) to TRBJ1-2; the match to TRBD1 covers 9 bases. CDR3 length: 16 residues. Germline lookup yields CDR1 LGHDT and CDR2 YNNKEL (reference sequence). J gave up 7 bases and V 4 bases, and 13 bases lay outside the gene matches. The CDR3 DNA reads as TGTGCCAGCAGCCCGGGACAGGGCTTTTTCTCTGGTGGCTACACCTTC. Translation gives CASSPGQGFFSGGYTF.

The CDR3 protein is CASSYKSGDFTGELFF. The CDR3 DNA follows: TGTGCCAGCAGTTATAAGAGCGGGGATTTCACCGGGGAGCTGTTTTTT. The chain joins TRBV6-5 to TRBJ2-2; TRBD2 aligns across 7 bases. The CDR3 length is 16 residues. The germline V gene encodes CDR1 MNHEY and CDR2 SVGAGI. The V segment lost 3 bases and the J segment 4 bases; nucleotides outside the gene matches: 8.

V is TRBV4-2 and J is TRBJ2-1; the match to TRBD2 covers 11 bases. The length of the CDR3 is 15 residues. V shed 6 bases and J 9 bases; nucleotides not matched to a gene: 10. Germline V gene data show CDR1 as LGHNA and CDR2 as YNFKEQ. The chain's CDR3 is CASSATSGSPGEQFF. The CDR3 nucleotides are TGTGCCAGCAGTGCTACTAGCGGGAGCCCCGGTGAGCAGTTCTTC.